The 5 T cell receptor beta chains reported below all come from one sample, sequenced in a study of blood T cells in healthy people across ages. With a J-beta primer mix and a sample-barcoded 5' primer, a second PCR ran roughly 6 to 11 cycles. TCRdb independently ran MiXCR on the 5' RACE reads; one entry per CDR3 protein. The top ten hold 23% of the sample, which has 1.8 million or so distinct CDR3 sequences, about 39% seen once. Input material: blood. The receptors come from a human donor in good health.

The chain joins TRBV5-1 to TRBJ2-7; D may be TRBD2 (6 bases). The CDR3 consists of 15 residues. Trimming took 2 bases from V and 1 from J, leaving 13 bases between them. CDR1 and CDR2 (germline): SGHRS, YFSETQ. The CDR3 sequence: CASSLGGIVSYEQYV. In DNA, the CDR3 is TGCGCCAGCAGCTTAGGAGGGATAGTTTCCTACGAGCAGTACGTC.

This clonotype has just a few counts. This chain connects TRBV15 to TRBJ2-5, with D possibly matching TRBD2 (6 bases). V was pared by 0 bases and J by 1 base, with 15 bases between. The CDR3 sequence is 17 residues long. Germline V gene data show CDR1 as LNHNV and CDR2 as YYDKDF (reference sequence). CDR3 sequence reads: CATSRDPRLVSQETQYF. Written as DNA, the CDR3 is TGTGCCACCAGCAGAGATCCCCGACTAGTGAGCCAAGAGACCCAGTACTTC. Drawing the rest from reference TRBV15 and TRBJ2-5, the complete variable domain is DAMVIQNPRYQVTQFGKPVTLSCSQTLNHNVMYWYQQKSSQAPKLLFHYYDKDFNNEADTPDNFQSRRPNTSFCFLDIRSPGLGDTAMYLCATSRDPRLVSQETQYFGPGTRLLVL.

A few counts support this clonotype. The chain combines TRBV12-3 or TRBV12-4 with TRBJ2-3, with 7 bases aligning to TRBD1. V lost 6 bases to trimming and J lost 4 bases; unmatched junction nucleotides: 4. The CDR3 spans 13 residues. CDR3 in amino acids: CASSPDRADTQYF. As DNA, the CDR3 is TGTGCCAGCAGCCCTGACAGGGCAGATACGCAGTATTTT.

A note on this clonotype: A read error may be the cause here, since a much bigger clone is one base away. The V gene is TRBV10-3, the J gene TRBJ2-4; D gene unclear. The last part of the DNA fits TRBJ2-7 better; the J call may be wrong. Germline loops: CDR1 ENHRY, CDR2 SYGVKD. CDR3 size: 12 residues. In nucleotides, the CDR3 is TGTACCATCAGCCCCACACTTTACGAGCAGTACTTC. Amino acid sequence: CTISPTLYEQYF.

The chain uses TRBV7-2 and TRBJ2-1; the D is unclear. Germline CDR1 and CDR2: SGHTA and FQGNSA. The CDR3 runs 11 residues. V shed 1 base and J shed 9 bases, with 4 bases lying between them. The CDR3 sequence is CASSLVPEQFF. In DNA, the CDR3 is TGTGCCAGCAGCTTAGTTCCTGAGCAGTTCTTC.